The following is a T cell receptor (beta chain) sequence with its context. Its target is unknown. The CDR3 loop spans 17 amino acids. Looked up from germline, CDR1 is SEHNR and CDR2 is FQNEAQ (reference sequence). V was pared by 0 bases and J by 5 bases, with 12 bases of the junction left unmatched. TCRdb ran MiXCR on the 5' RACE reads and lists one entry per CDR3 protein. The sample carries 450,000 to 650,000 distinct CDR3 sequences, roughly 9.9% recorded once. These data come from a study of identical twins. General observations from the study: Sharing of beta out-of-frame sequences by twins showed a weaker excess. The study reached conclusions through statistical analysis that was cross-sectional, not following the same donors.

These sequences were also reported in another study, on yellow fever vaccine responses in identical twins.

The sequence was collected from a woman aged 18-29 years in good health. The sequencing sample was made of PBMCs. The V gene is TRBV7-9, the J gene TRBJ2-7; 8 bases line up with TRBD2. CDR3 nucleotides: TGTGCCAGCAGCTTAGCGGGACAAGGACTAGCTTGGGACGAGCAGTACTTC. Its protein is CASSLAGQGLAWDEQYF. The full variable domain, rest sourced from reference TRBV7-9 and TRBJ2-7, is DTGVSQNPRHKITKRGQNVTFRCDPISEHNRLYWYRQTLGQGPEFLTYFQNEAQLEKSRLLSDRFSAERPKGSFSTLEIQRTEQGDSAMYLCASSLAGQGLAWDEQYFGPGTRLTVT.